This entry features one T cell receptor beta chain sequence. No antigen is known for it. One base away there is no much larger clone; base qualities are not given. Donors were healthy HIV-negative adults with no recently reported acute infections or vaccinations. Only Caucasian adults living in Nashville, Tennessee, USA were represented among the donors. Magnetic negative selection was used to enrich CD4+ T cells, after which naive cells were positively selected on CD45RA and the negative fraction became the memory subset. After blood collection by leukapheresis, PBMCs were isolated using Ficoll-Histopaque density gradient centrifugation and then cryopreserved in the vapor phase of liquid nitrogen. Analytical flow cytometry was used to check the purity and quantity of every magnetically sorted T cell population. Genomic DNA was isolated from every sorted fraction and measured by UV absorbance on a Nanodrop 2000c.

Trimming takes 10 bases from V and 2 bases from J, and the germline ends sit 11 bases apart. In the germline V gene, CDR1 corresponds to MDHEN and CDR2 to SYDVKM. The CDR3 spans 12 residues, from the cysteine through the phenylalanine. CDR3 DNA is the only sequence kept; it has 36 bases, read in frame from the first base. These data originate in a study of shared clonotypes between healthy human individuals (dated by TCRdb to the early 2020s). Background on the whole study: The cohort comprised two women and three men aged 18 to 49 years. For each donor, three plates each were used for CD4 naive and CD4 memory, two plates were used for CD8 naive, and one plate was used for CD8 memory. To estimate repertoire size and how much clonotypes are shared between individuals, the study performed deep sequencing of blood TCR repertoires from a few healthy adults. Different laboratories and diverse techniques were used to prepare libraries and sequence TCR repertoires, to increase sequencing depth and limit assay-specific biases. Per donor, leukapheresis produced somewhere between about 0.9 and 9.5 billion PBMCs. Overall study results and their limits: Clonotypes shared by all four sorted-subset donors showed higher generation probabilities than non-shared clonotypes. Estimated clonotype richness was generally larger for naive than for memory subsets. When a few donors were compared, the shared fraction of clonotypes was 5% to 6.5% for naive CD4, about 4% for naive CD8, roughly 2.5% for memory CD4, and about 0.36% for memory CD8. Only blood was sampled, and tissue TCR repertoires likely differ from those in blood. Rarefaction of sorted-subset datasets indicated incomplete sequencing despite the large sequencing depth. Based on pairwise subsampling, the degree of clonotype sharing among donors was expected to be affected by sequencing depth. The genetic and exposure-history diversity represented was limited by the small number of donors.

Using the deep immunoSEQ assay, multiplex PCR amplified TCR CDR3 regions from genomic DNA. Extracted genomic DNA from each cell subset was spread evenly across all wells of several immunoSEQ 96-well plates, with each plate serving as a replicate. For sorted subsets, about 210 ng of genomic DNA, equivalent to 25,000 to 35,000 T cell genomes, went into each replicate PCR. Purified libraries were measured with a Qubit 3.0 fluorometer, size-checked on a Bioanalyzer 2100, and measured again with the KAPA Library Quantification kit. Each immunoSEQ 96-well plate was sequenced on its own single-read 150-cycle Illumina NextSeq 550 flow cell. In the source study's methods: Because the immunoSEQ output included only junctional sequences and no quality scores, the filtering could not be the same as the filtering used for full-length reads. To assign V/J genes and CDR3, sequences were annotated using PyIR, a Python wrapper for IgBLAST v1.9, with IMGT germline references. Reads with weak V/J assignments (E-value above 1e-6), missing CDR3, stop codons, out-of-frame junctions, or ambiguous translated residues were removed. V3J clonotypes were defined as sequences sharing the same inferred V gene, J gene, and CDR3 amino acid sequence. Percentage overlap between repertoires was computed as shared unique clonotypes divided by the size of the smaller repertoire. RTK rarefaction, the Chao1 estimator, and Recon v2.1 estimates of unobserved clonotypes were used to assess repertoire richness. For all TCRbeta clonotypes obtained by the gDNA method from several donors, generation probabilities were computed with OLGA. Held by TCRdb, this immuneACCESS table contains in-frame sequences only and omits some clones. Under half of the omission traces to an unresolved V gene where checked; the cause of the rest is unknown. That table gives V, J and clone size, and the DNA gave D and trimming. This sample is represented by 1,400,000 or so clones; approximately 98.5% of them were singletons. Of the sample, approximately 0.4% is held by the ten largest clones.

Input material: naive CD4+ T cells sorted from blood. The cell subset or site label here, explained by the study, means: CD45RA+ positively selected. The rearranged chain carries TRBV28 and TRBJ1-2, with the D gene uncertain. This sequence was found in a man aged 30-40 years in good health. Read as DNA, the sequence is TGTGCCACCCGACTTAAAAACTATGGCTACACCTTC. This gives the protein CATRLKNYGYTF.